These T cell receptor beta chains were read from a single sample in a study of T cell repertoires in cytomegalovirus infection. Each CDR3 protein is one row after TCRdb ran MiXCR on the reads. The table includes about 460,000 distinct CDR3 sequences, about 10% detected once. Sequencing was performed on PBMCs. These receptor sequences come from a human donor in good health (CMV status not recorded). Some clones in this sample may be carry-over from other donors' samples. CDR3s include the opening cysteine and the closing phenylalanine or tryptophan. A D gene is named only where the DNA matches it firmly. Some rows have no size entry. The others give once, few or many, or a class for an expanded clone.

j_call v_call clone_size d_call cdr3_aa cdr3_nt
TRBJ1-1 TRBV7-8 many TRBD1 CASSPAGTGWNTEAFF TGTGCCAGCAGCCCCGCCGGGACAGGGTGGAACACTGAAGCTTTCTTT
TRBJ1-1 TRBV5-8 NA NA CASSFGGADTEAFF TGTGCCAGCAGCTTCGGGGGCGCGGACACTGAAGCTTTCTTT
TRBJ2-7 TRBV7-8 many NA CASSPPGAYEQYF TGTGCCAGCAGCCCCCCGGGGGCCTACGAGCAGTACTTC
TRBJ1-5 TRBV2 NA NA CASVRGVANQPQHF TGTGCCTCCGTCCGCGGGGTCGCCAATCAGCCCCAGCATTTT
TRBJ2-7 TRBV5-1 many TRBD2 CASSWTSGNYEQYF TGCGCCAGCAGCTGGACTAGCGGGAACTACGAGCAGTACTTC
TRBJ1-1 TRBV5-1 NA NA CASSLGTSSMAFF TGCGCCAGCAGCTTGGGGACGTCCTCGATGGCTTTCTTT
TRBJ1-1 TRBV28 many NA CASIPGSADEAFF TGTGCCAGCATCCCCGGGAGTGCCGATGAAGCTTTCTTT
TRBJ1-3 TRBV5-1 NA NA CASSLDRLSSGNTIYF TGCGCCAGCAGCTTGGATCGTCTTAGCTCTGGAAACACCATATATTTT
TRBJ2-7 TRBV6-1 many NA CASAGSYEQYF TGTGCCAGCGCGGGTTCCTACGAGCAGTACTTC
TRBJ2-7 TRBV7-9 many TRBD1 CASSFGTGTSYEQYF TGTGCCAGCAGCTTCGGGACAGGGACCTCCTACGAGCAGTACTTC
TRBJ1-1 TRBV28 many TRBD1 CASRPPGQGAGEAFF TGTGCCAGCAGACCACCGGGACAGGGGGCGGGTGAAGCTTTCTTT
TRBJ2-7 TRBV20-1 few NA CSATQSGGAYEQYF TGCAGTGCTACCCAGAGTGGAGGGGCTTACGAGCAGTACTTC
TRBJ2-1 TRBV19 NA TRBD1 CASSTGQGVVGEQFF TGTGCCAGTAGTACCGGACAGGGGGTTGTTGGTGAGCAGTTCTTC
TRBJ1-1 TRBV13 few TRBD1 CASSPRGTGDTEAFF TGTGCCAGCAGCCCCCGGGGGACAGGGGACACTGAAGCTTTCTTT
TRBJ2-1 TRBV10-3 once TRBD2 CAIRPQREAYNEQFF TGTGCCATCAGGCCCCAGCGGGAAGCTTACAATGAGCAGTTCTTC
TRBJ2-1 TRBV5-8 NA TRBD2 CASSDSGRASNEQFF TGTGCCAGCAGCGATAGCGGGAGGGCTTCGAATGAGCAGTTCTTC
TRBJ1-2 TRBV6-1 many NA CASSEQAGAYGYTF TGTGCCAGCAGTGAACAGGCGGGGGCCTATGGCTACACCTTC
TRBJ2-1 TRBV7-3 many TRBD2 CASSLTRTSGGHNEQFF TGTGCCAGCAGCTTAACGAGGACTAGCGGGGGACACAATGAGCAGTTCTTC
TRBJ2-5 TRBV10-3 many NA CAISTTTLLQETQYF TGTGCCATCAGTACTACCACGCTTTTACAAGAGACCCAGTACTTC
TRBJ1-6 TRBV25-1 many TRBD1 CASSDPGQGGNSPLHF TGTGCCAGCAGTGACCCCGGACAGGGGGGCAATTCACCCCTCCACTTT
TRBJ1-1 TRBV7-8 many TRBD1 CASSLALPGTGGQTEAFF TGTGCCAGCAGCTTAGCCCTGCCTGGGACAGGCGGACAGACTGAAGCTTTCTTT
TRBJ2-1 TRBV5-1 NA NA CASSLSEQREQFF TGCGCCAGCAGCTTGAGTGAGCAACGTGAGCAGTTCTTC
TRBJ2-6 TRBV19 NA NA CASRSGLISGANVLTF TGTGCCAGTCGTTCTGGACTGATCTCTGGGGCCAACGTCCTGACTTTC
TRBJ1-3 TRBV2 NA NA CASSEVFRFSGNTIYF TGTGCCAGCAGTGAGGTGTTCAGGTTCTCTGGAAACACCATATATTTT
TRBJ1-4 TRBV28 many NA CASSFGTTEKLFF TGTGCCAGCAGTTTTGGGACAACTGAAAAACTGTTTTTT
TRBJ1-3 TRBV9 few NA CASSGRVPKNGNTIYF TGTGCCAGCAGCGGCCGGGTCCCTAAAAATGGAAACACCATATATTTT
TRBJ1-2 TRBV7-6 many NA CASSLSTANYGYTF TGTGCCAGCAGCTTATCTACAGCTAACTATGGCTACACCTTC
TRBJ2-1 TRBV11-1 NA TRBD2 CASSLREEYNEQFF TGTGCCAGCAGCCTACGGGAGGAGTACAATGAGCAGTTCTTC
TRBJ2-1 TRBV7-2 many NA CASSGSGSYNEQFF TGTGCCAGCAGCGGTAGTGGGAGCTACAATGAGCAGTTCTTC
TRBJ2-7 TRBV20-1 many NA CSALSPAISPYEQYF TGCAGTGCCCTCAGCCCTGCCATTAGTCCCTACGAGCAGTACTTC
TRBJ2-5 TRBV7-3 many TRBD2 CASSKTGTSGQETQYF TGTGCCAGCAGCAAAACCGGGACTAGCGGACAAGAGACCCAGTACTTC
TRBJ1-1 TRBV5-1 many TRBD1 CASSSGQGATEAFF TGCGCCAGCAGCTCGGGACAGGGAGCCACTGAAGCTTTCTTT
TRBJ2-1 TRBV7-2 few TRBD2 CASSPAGGGGNEQFF TGTGCCAGCAGCCCCGCGGGGGGGGGGGGCAATGAGCAGTTCTTC
TRBJ2-7 TRBV7-9 many TRBD2 CASSPEKLGRSGRSEQYF TGTGCCAGCAGCCCCGAGAAGTTGGGTCGTAGCGGGAGATCCGAGCAGTACTTC
TRBJ2-7 TRBV7-2 many NA CASSPWFRSEQYF TGTGCCAGCAGCCCTTGGTTCCGGAGCGAGCAGTACTTC
TRBJ2-3 TRBV3-1 NA NA CASSQWGGGDTQYF TGTGCCAGCAGCCAATGGGGGGGCGGGGATACGCAGTATTTT
TRBJ2-2 TRBV7-6 many TRBD2 CASSKLAGGNTGELFF TGTGCCAGCAGCAAACTAGCGGGGGGGAACACCGGGGAGCTGTTTTTT
TRBJ2-7 TRBV12-3/TRBV12-4 NA NA CASSPLGGGNEQYF TGTGCCAGCAGTCCTTTGGGGGGCGGCAACGAGCAGTACTTC
TRBJ2-7 TRBV12-3/TRBV12-4 NA TRBD1 CASSFGQVYEQYF TGTGCCAGCAGTTTTGGACAGGTCTACGAGCAGTACTTC
TRBJ1-2 TRBV20-1 few NA CSASRGLRGYTF TGCAGTGCTAGCCGTGGGCTTCGCGGCTACACCTTC
TRBJ1-2 TRBV4-2 many NA CASSQDTGLTVYGYTF TGTGCCAGCAGCCAAGATACTGGACTTACGGTCTATGGCTACACCTTC
TRBJ2-3 TRBV5-1 many TRBD2 CASSKTSGGGDTQYF TGCGCCAGCAGCAAGACTAGCGGGGGCGGAGATACGCAGTATTTT
TRBJ1-4 TRBV20-1 NA NA CSARPPTGTEKLFF TGCAGTGCTAGACCACCTACAGGGACTGAAAAACTGTTTTTT
TRBJ1-5 TRBV20-1 NA NA CSASPLGMGSIAYQPQHF TGCAGTGCTAGTCCCCTGGGGATGGGGTCCATAGCCTATCAGCCCCAGCATTTT